This T cell receptor beta chain comes out of a study of blood T cells in healthy people across ages. This clonotype was seen once. Through a sample-barcoded 5' primer and a J-beta primer mix, a second PCR was run for roughly 7 to 12 cycles. Sequencing of every sample gave 3 million or more CDR3-containing paired-end reads. TCRdb reanalysed the 5' RACE reads using MiXCR and keeps one entry per CDR3 protein. This sample yields more than 750,000 distinct CDR3 sequences, of which roughly 29% are seen a single time; about a tenth belongs to the top ten. The CDR3 totals 15 residues. After removal of 10 bases from V and 1 base from J, the junction contained 8 bases not matched to a gene. Germline-derived CDR1 and CDR2 are MNHEY and SMNVEV (reference sequence). These data were also reused for a study on T cells of mothers and their children. That source reports: Sequencing revealed no T cell clones that were persistent and microchimeric.

The TCR sequence derives from a woman aged 40 to 49 in good health. Sample: blood. The chain joins TRBV27 to TRBJ2-1, with 9 bases aligning to TRBD2. The CDR3 is CATLFSGGSYNEQFF. The CDR3 nucleotides read TGTGCCACCCTTTTTAGCGGGGGTTCCTACAATGAGCAGTTCTTC.